Presented here are 18 T cell receptor beta chains from one specimen sequenced in a study of blood T cell repertoires in COVID-19. Using immunoSEQ multiplex PCR, the repertoire was profiled, and TCRdb retains in-frame clones only, with some absent. Here the sample spans about 410,000 clones, just over 85% being singletons. Source material: peripheral blood. Receptor source: a woman aged 25 to 39 with active or convalescent COVID-19.

V usage is TRBV11-3 and J usage is TRBJ2-2; 9 bases fit TRBD2. V trimming: 3 bases; J trimming: 4 bases; junction bases outside the gene matches: 3. Germline values: CDR1 SGHNT, CDR2 YENEEA. CDR3 length: 15 amino acids. CDR3 sequence: CASSLGSGSTGELFF. The CDR3 DNA reads as TGTGCCAGCAGCTTGGGTAGCGGGAGCACCGGGGAGCTGTTTTTT. The full variable domain, completed using reference TRBV11-3 and TRBJ2-2, is EAGVVQSPRYKIIEKKQPVAFWCNPISGHNTLYWYLQNLGQGPELLIRYENEEAVDDSQLPKDRFSAERLKGVDSTLKIQPAELGDSAVYLCASSLGSGSTGELFFGEGSRLTVL.

CDR3: CASSADRGGETQYF. The CDR3 nucleotides read TGTGCCAGCAGTGCCGACAGGGGCGGGGAGACCCAGTACTTC. This sequence joins TRBV9 and TRBJ2-5; 8 bases are a match to TRBD1. The CDR3 totals 14 residues. The trim removed 5 bases at V and 5 bases at J, leaving 8 bases unmatched. In germline, CDR1 is SGDLS, CDR2 YYNGEE.

This clone was observed a single time. The V gene is TRBV15, the J gene TRBJ2-2; 7 nucleotides agree with TRBD2. Germline V lookup: CDR1 LNHNV, CDR2 YYDKDF (reference sequence). CDR3 size: 18 residues. V was pared by 2 bases and J by 3 bases, with 12 bases of the junction left unmatched. CDR3 bases: TGTGCCACCAGCAGAATCCCCATGGCTAGCGGAGACACCGGGGAGCTGTTTTTT. As protein: CATSRIPMASGDTGELFF.

The chain combines TRBV5-6 with TRBJ1-4; D might be TRBD1 (5 bases). The V gene lost 0 bases and the J gene lost 0 bases, with 9 bases spanning the gap. Germline V gene data show CDR1 as SGHDT and CDR2 as YYEEEE. This CDR3 has 16 amino acids. In nucleotides, the CDR3 is TGTGCCAGCAGCTTGGTCAGGGAAACAACTAATGAAAAACTGTTTTTT. Protein product: CASSLVRETTNEKLFF.

V gene TRBV18 combines with J gene TRBJ1-2; D not resolved. The germline V gene encodes CDR1 KGHSH and CDR2 LQKENI. V lost 3 bases and J lost 0, with 5 bases in between. This CDR3 is built from 13 residues. The CDR3 nucleotides read TGTGCCAGCTCACCTGCGGCTAACTATGGCTACACCTTC. It is translated as CASSPAANYGYTF.

V is TRBV3-1 (or the pseudogene TRBV3-2) and J is TRBJ1-1; D not certain. The V end lost 1 base, the J end lost 3 bases, and 12 bases lay between the germline ends. The CDR3 extends over 15 amino acids. CDR1 LGHDT and CDR2 YNNKEL come from the germline V gene (reference sequence). CDR3 sequence (DNA): TGTGCCAGCAGCCAAGCCCCGGGTGCGTACACTGAAGCTTTCTTT. This sequence encodes CASSQAPGAYTEAFF.

This clone was detected only a few times. The chain employs TRBV7-8 and TRBJ2-5, with 9 bases lining up with TRBD2. The CDR3 covers 14 residues. Trimming cost V 6 bases and J 2 bases; bases outside gene matches: 4. CDR1 is SGHVS, CDR2 FQNEAQ, per germline. CDR3 nucleotides: TGTGCCAGCAGTTCTAGCGGGGCTCAAGAGACCCAGTACTTC. Translation gives CASSSSGAQETQYF.

The chain is built from TRBV19 and TRBJ2-2, with D tentatively TRBD1 (5 bases). Deletions cut 4 bases from V and 6 bases from J, with 6 bases between. This CDR3 comprises 12 residues. Germline V gene sequence: CDR1 LNHDA, CDR2 SQIVND (reference sequence). The DNA of the CDR3 is TGTGCCAGTAGTAGCAGGGCCGGGGAGCTGTTTTTT. As protein: CASSSRAGELFF. Based on the CDR3 plus reference TRBV19 and TRBJ2-2, the full variable domain is DGGITQSPKYLFRKEGQNVTLSCEQNLNHDAMYWYRQDPGQGLRLIYYSQIVNDFQKGDIAEGYSVSREKKESFPLTVTSAQKNPTAFYLCASSSRAGELFFGEGSRLTVL.

The chain links TRBV4-2 to TRBJ1-3; TRBD1 matches 7 bases. The CDR3 length is 15 residues. With 4 bases clipped from V and 3 bases from J, the junction kept 6 bases outside the gene matches. Germline CDR1 reads LGHNA; CDR2 reads YNFKEQ. CDR3 loop: CASSPQGLGGNTIYF. CDR3 nucleotides: TGTGCCAGCAGCCCACAGGGGTTAGGTGGAAACACCATATATTTT.

The CDR3 DNA follows: TGTGCCTGGAGATACAGGGCAAGGGACACTGAAGCTTTCTTT. As protein: CAWRYRARDTEAFF. The chain combines TRBV30 with TRBJ1-1; maybe TRBD1 (6 bases). From germline, CDR1 is GTSNPN and CDR2 SVGIG (reference sequence). This CDR3 has 14 amino acids. V lost 3 bases, J lost 3 bases, and 14 bases lay in between.

The chain is built from TRBV5-4 and TRBJ1-2; possibly TRBD1 for D (5 bases). V gave up 2 bases and J gave up 8 bases, with 25 bases separating them. Germline loops: CDR1 SGHNT, CDR2 YYREEE (reference sequence). The CDR3 spans 17 residues. The CDR3 loop is CASSLGESARAYGGYTF. The CDR3 coding sequence is TGTGCCAGCAGCTTAGGTGAATCGGCCAGGGCCTATGGGGGCTACACCTTC.

The chain uses TRBV7-6 and TRBJ2-7, with D maybe TRBD2 (6 bases). Trimming took off 5 bases at V and 4 bases at J, with 18 bases between the two ends. CDR1 and CDR2 from the germline V gene are SGHVS and FNYEAQ. The CDR3 is made up of 15 amino acids. Here the CDR3 DNA reads TGTGCCAGCAGCCATGGTGGAGGGAGTTCTTACGAGCAGTACTTC. It codes for CASSHGGGSSYEQYF.

This clone was counted a single time. This chain joins TRBV6-6 and TRBJ1-6; TRBD1 might be the D (6 bases). Looked up from germline, CDR1 is MNHNY and CDR2 is SVGAGI (reference sequence). This CDR3 comprises 15 residues. Trimming took off 0 bases at V and 6 bases at J, with 9 bases between the two ends. The CDR3: CASSYSSDSNSPLHF. In DNA, the CDR3 is TGTGCCAGCAGTTACTCTTCGGACAGTAATTCACCCCTCCACTTT.

This chain connects TRBV6-1 to TRBJ1-5; D remains unclear. With 0 bases removed from V and 6 bases from J, the gap between germline ends came to 15 bases. The V gene's germline CDR1 is MNHNS and CDR2 SASEGT. The CDR3 consists of 16 residues. The CDR3 is CASSEAAGRPSQPQHF. The CDR3 nucleotides are TGTGCCAGCAGTGAAGCGGCCGGGAGACCCAGTCAGCCCCAGCATTTT.

The gene calls are TRBV27 and TRBJ2-3; D possibly corresponds to TRBD2 (5 bases). Germline CDR1 MNHEY, CDR2 SMNVEV (reference sequence). V gave up 3 bases and J gave up 3 bases, with 13 bases separating them. The CDR3 loop spans 15 amino acids. The CDR3 is CASSFGILGTDTQYF. The CDR3 DNA follows: TGTGCCAGCAGTTTCGGGATTCTCGGGACAGATACGCAGTATTTT.

The V and J genes are TRBV4-1 and TRBJ2-2; D is ambiguous. Trimming pared 2 bases from V and 6 bases from J, leaving 4 bases between. CDR1 is MGHRA, CDR2 YSYEKL, per germline. The CDR3 sequence is 12 residues long. DNA for the CDR3: TGCGCCAGCAGCCAACTTCCCGGGGAGCTGTTTTTT. This sequence encodes CASSQLPGELFF.

V and J are TRBV4-1 and TRBJ2-7, with D hard to call. Germline values: CDR1 MGHRA, CDR2 YSYEKL. Trimming shortened V by 4 bases and J by 9 bases, and 19 bases separated the two germline ends. This CDR3 is built from 14 residues. The CDR3 sequence: CASSLGSELDMQYF. CDR3 sequence (DNA): TGCGCCAGCAGCCTTGGGTCGGAGTTAGATATGCAGTACTTC.

The rearrangement uses TRBV4-2 and TRBJ1-2; D possibly corresponds to TRBD1 (5 bases). The CDR3 length is 16 residues. Trimming cost V 0 bases and J 1 base, with 12 bases left between them. The germline V gene has CDR1 LGHNA and CDR2 YNFKEQ. Here the CDR3 reads CASSQDWSGFNYGYTF. CDR3 nucleotides: TGTGCCAGCAGCCAAGATTGGTCAGGGTTTAACTATGGCTACACCTTC.